These 6 T cell receptor beta chains were sequenced from one sample in a study of shared clonotypes between healthy human individuals. Assay: immunoSEQ multiplex PCR; the TCRdb copy retains only in-frame clones and omits some. The repertoire holds 300,000 or so clones, with 74% as singletons. The sample consisted of memory CD4+ T cells sorted from blood. The subset was: CD45RA-negative fraction. The receptor set was obtained from a man aged 25-40 years in good health.

This chain connects TRBV29-1 to TRBJ2-3; unclear D gene. With 3 bases removed from V and 6 bases from J, the gap between germline ends came to 10 bases. CDR1 and CDR2 from the germline V gene are SQVTM and ANQGSEA. The CDR3 is 12 residues long. The CDR3: CSVDYSSDTQYF. Written as DNA, the CDR3 is TGCAGCGTTGACTACTCATCGGATACGCAGTATTTT.

The J gene is TRBJ2-2, the V gene TRBV7-9; 12 bases are a match to TRBD2. In germline, CDR1 is SEHNR, CDR2 FQNEAQ (reference sequence). The CDR3 extends over 17 amino acids. V trimming: 3 bases; J trimming: 4 bases; junction bases outside the gene matches: 6. The CDR3 is CASSFHGLAGTTGELFF. The CDR3 bases are TGTGCCAGCAGCTTCCACGGACTAGCGGGAACCACCGGGGAGCTGTTTTTT.

The V gene is TRBV6-1, the J gene TRBJ2-3; 7 bases are a match to TRBD2. The CDR3 totals 14 residues. CDR1 MNHNS and CDR2 SASEGT come from the germline V gene. Unmatched junction bases numbered 6, after V lost 4 bases and J lost 5 bases. This CDR3 is CASSVAGGGDTQYF. In DNA, the CDR3 is TGTGCCAGCAGTGTAGCGGGTGGGGGAGATACGCAGTATTTT.

The V and J genes are TRBV18 and TRBJ2-2; 11 bases agree with TRBD2. CDR1 and CDR2 (germline): KGHSH, LQKENI. The CDR3 is made up of 16 amino acids. V dropped 4 bases and J dropped 3; count of bases not matched to a gene: 4. The CDR3: CASSQGLAGYTGELFF. The CDR3 bases are TGTGCCAGCTCACAAGGACTAGCGGGTTACACCGGGGAGCTGTTTTTT.

About this clone: The junction departs from germline at one end; a sequencing error may be responsible. Other nucleotide sequences in the sample specify the same CDR3. This chain connects TRBV5-1 to TRBJ2-7; D gene unclear. The CDR3 is 14 residues long. CDR1 is SGHRS, CDR2 YFSETQ, per germline. In DNA, the CDR3 is TGCGCTAGCAGCTTGGATCGGTGGACCTACGAGCAGTACTTC. Its protein product is CASSLDRWTYEQYF.

The CDR3 nucleotides are TGTGCCAGCAGCTTAGATTGGGGGACAGCCCCCAATGAGCAGTTCTTC. Encoded protein: CASSLDWGTAPNEQFF. The rearrangement links TRBV11-2 to TRBJ2-1; 7 positions agree with TRBD1. CDR3 length: 16 amino acids. Looked up from germline, CDR1 is SGHAT and CDR2 is FQNNGV. J lost 6 bases, V lost 0 bases, and 8 bases had no gene match.